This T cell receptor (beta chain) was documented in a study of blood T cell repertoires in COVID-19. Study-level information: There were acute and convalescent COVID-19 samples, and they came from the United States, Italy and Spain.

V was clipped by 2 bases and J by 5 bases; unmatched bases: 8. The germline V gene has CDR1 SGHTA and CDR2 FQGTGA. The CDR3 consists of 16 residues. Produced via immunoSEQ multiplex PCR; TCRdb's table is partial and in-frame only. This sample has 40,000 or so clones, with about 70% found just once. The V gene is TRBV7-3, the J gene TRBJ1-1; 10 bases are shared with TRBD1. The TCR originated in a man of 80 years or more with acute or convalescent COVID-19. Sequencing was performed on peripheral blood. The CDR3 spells CASSLLGGQGNTEAFF. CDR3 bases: TGTGCCAGCAGCTTACTTGGGGGACAGGGGAATACTGAAGCTTTCTTT.